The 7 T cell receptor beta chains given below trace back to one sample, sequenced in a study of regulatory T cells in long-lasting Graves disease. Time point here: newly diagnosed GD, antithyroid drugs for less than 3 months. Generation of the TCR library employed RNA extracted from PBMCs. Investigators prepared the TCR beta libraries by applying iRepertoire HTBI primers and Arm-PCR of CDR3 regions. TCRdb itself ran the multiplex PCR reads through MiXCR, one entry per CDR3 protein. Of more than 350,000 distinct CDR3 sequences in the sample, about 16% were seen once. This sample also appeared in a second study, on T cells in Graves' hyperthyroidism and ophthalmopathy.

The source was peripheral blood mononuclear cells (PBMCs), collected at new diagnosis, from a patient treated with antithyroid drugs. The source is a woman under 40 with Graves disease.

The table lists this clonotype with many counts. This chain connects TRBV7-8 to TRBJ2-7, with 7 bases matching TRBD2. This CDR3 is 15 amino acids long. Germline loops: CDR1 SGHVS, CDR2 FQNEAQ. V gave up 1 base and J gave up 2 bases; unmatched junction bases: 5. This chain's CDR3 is CASSLGPSGTYEQYF. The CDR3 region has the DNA TGTGCCAGCAGCTTAGGGCCGAGCGGGACCTACGAGCAGTACTTC.

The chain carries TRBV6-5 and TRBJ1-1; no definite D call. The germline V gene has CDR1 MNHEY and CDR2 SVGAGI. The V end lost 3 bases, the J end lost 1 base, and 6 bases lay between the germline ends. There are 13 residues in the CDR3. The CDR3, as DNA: TGTGCCAGCAGTTATACGGAGAACACTGAAGCTTTCTTT. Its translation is CASSYTENTEAFF.

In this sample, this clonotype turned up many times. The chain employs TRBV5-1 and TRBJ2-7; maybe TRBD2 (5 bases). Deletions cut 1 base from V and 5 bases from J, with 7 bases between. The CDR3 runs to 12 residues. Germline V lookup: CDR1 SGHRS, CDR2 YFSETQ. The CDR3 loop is CASSLTSDEQYF. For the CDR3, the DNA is TGCGCCAGCAGCTTGACTAGTGACGAGCAGTACTTC.

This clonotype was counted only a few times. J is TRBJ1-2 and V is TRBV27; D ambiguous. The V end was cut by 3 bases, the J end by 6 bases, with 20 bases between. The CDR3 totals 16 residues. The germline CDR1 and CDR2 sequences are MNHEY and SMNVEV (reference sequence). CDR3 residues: CASSLSFASPVDGYTF. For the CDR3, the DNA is TGTGCCAGCAGTTTGTCCTTCGCTTCGCCCGTGGATGGCTACACCTTC.

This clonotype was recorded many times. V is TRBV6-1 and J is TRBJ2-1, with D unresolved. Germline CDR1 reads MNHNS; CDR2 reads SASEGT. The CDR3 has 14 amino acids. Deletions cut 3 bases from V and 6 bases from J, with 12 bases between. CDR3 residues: CASSDTEMGNEQFF. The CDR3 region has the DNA TGTGCCAGCAGTGATACAGAAATGGGCAATGAGCAGTTCTTC.

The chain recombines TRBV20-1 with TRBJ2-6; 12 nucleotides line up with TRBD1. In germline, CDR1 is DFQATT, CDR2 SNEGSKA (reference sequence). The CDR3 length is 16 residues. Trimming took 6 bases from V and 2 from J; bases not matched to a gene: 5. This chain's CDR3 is CSASGTGGPGANVLTF. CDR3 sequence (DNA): TGCAGTGCCTCCGGGACAGGGGGCCCTGGGGCCAACGTCCTGACTTTC.

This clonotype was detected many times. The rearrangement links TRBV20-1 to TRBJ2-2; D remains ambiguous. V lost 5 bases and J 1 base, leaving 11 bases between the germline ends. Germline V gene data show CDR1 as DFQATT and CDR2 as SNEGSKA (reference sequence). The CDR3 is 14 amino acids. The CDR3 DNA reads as TGCAGTGCTGGAACGACGGTGAACACCGGGGAGCTGTTTTTT. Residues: CSAGTTVNTGELFF.